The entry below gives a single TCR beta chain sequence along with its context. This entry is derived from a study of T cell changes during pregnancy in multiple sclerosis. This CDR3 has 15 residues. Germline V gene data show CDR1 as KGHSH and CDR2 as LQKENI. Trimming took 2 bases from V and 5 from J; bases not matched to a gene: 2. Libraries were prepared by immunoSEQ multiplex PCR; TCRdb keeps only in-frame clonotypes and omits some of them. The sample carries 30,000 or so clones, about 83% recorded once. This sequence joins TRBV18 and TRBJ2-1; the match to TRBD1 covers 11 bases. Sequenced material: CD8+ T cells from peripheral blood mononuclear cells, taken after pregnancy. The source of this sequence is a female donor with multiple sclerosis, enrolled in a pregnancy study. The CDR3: CASSPGDRGNNEQFF. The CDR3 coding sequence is TGTGCCAGCTCACCAGGGGACAGGGGGAACAATGAGCAGTTCTTC.